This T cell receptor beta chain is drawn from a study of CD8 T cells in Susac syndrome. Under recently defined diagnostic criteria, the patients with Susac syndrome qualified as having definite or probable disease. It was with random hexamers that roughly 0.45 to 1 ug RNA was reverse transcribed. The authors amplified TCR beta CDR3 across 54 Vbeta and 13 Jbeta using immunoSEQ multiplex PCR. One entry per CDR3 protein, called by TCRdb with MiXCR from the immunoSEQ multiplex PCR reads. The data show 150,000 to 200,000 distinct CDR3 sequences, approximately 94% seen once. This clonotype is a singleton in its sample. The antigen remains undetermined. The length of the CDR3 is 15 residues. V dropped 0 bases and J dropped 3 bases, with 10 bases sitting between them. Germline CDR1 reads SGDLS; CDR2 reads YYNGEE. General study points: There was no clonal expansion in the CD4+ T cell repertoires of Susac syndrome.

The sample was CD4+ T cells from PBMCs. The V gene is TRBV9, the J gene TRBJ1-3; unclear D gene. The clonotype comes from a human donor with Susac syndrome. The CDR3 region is CASSVDVRDGNTIYF. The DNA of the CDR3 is TGTGCCAGCAGCGTAGATGTTAGGGATGGAAACACCATATATTTT.